The 26 T cell receptor beta chains reported below all come from one sample, sequenced in a study of blood T cell repertoires in COVID-19. Repertoires were generated with immunoSEQ multiplex PCR, while TCRdb's copy carries only in-frame clones and drops some. The table shows over 200,000 clones, with 75% to 90% occurring only once. Input material: PBMCs or T cells enriched from blood (not recorded which). Receptors were obtained from a woman aged 25 to 39 who had been exposed to COVID-19.

The chain employs TRBV15 and TRBJ2-1; 12 nucleotides align to TRBD2. The V and J ends lost 0 bases and 5 bases, in that order; junction bases with no gene match: 5. This CDR3 comprises 17 residues. Per the germline V gene, CDR1 is LNHNV and CDR2 is YYDKDF (reference sequence). CDR3 amino acids: CATSRETSGSAHNEQFF. The CDR3 region has the DNA TGTGCCACCAGCAGAGAGACTAGCGGGAGCGCCCACAATGAGCAGTTCTTC.

This CDR3 reads CAAGPAGPQHF. The CDR3 nucleotides are TGTGCCGCGGGCCCTGCTGGGCCCCAGCATTTT. V gene TRBV10-3 combines with J gene TRBJ1-5; D gene ambiguous. The CDR3 consists of 11 residues. Germline V lookup: CDR1 ENHRY, CDR2 SYGVKD. V dropped 11 bases and J dropped 9 bases, with 14 bases sitting between them.

The gene calls are TRBV9 and TRBJ2-4; TRBD1 matches at 7 bases. V shed 0 bases and J 8 bases; nucleotides not matched to a gene: 8. The CDR3 contains 15 residues. CDR1 and CDR2 (germline): SGDLS, YYNGEE. The CDR3 nucleotides read TGTGCCAGCAGCGTAGGAGCCAGGGGGACATACATTCAGTACTTC. This translates into CASSVGARGTYIQYF.

The chain has TRBV2 and TRBJ2-1; 8 bases fit TRBD2. Germline CDR1 SNHLY, CDR2 FYNNEI. The CDR3 loop spans 16 amino acids. J gave up 4 bases and V 5 bases, and 10 bases lay outside the gene matches. CDR3 residues: CASSSRLARPYNEQFF. In DNA form, the CDR3 reads TGTGCCAGCAGTTCTAGACTAGCGAGGCCGTACAATGAGCAGTTCTTC.

The chain is built from TRBV12-5 and TRBJ2-3; the D gene is possibly TRBD1 (6 bases). With 1 base removed from V and 2 bases from J, the gap between germline ends came to 10 bases. CDR3 length: 15 residues. CDR1 and CDR2 (germline): LGHNT, FRNRAP. This CDR3 is CASGLGQANTDTQYF. CDR3 DNA: TGTGCTAGTGGTTTGGGACAGGCCAACACAGATACGCAGTATTTT.

This clone occurred once. This rearrangement joins TRBV15 to TRBJ1-1; D is possibly TRBD1 (5 bases). The ends were cut back, 2 bases at V and 1 base at J, with 11 bases in the middle. The CDR3 is 15 amino acids. Germline CDR1 is LNHNV and CDR2 is YYDKDF (reference sequence). The CDR3 DNA is TGTGCCACCAGCAGATGGGCGACAGAGAACACTGAAGCTTTCTTT. It encodes CATSRWATENTEAFF. The whole variable domain, remainder taken from reference TRBV15 and TRBJ1-1, is DAMVIQNPRYQVTQFGKPVTLSCSQTLNHNVMYWYQQKSSQAPKLLFHYYDKDFNNEADTPDNFQSRRPNTSFCFLDIRSPGLGDTAMYLCATSRWATENTEAFFGQGTRLTVV.

The chain is built from TRBV7-2 and TRBJ2-5, with 8 positions matching TRBD2. J lost 5 bases, V lost 2 bases, and 1 base had no gene match. This CDR3 comprises 13 residues. The germline CDR1 and CDR2 sequences are SGHTA and FQGNSA. Written as DNA, the CDR3 is TGTGCCAGCAGCTTAACGGGAGGGGAGACCCAGTACTTC. It specifies CASSLTGGETQYF.

The chain recombines TRBV27 with TRBJ2-3, with D perhaps TRBD1 (6 bases). This CDR3 region has 15 residues. CDR1 MNHEY and CDR2 SMNVEV come from the germline V gene (reference sequence). V was pared by 3 bases and J by 2 bases, with 12 bases between. CDR3 loop: CASSFLGQPTDTQYF. The CDR3 coding sequence is TGTGCCAGCAGTTTTCTTGGACAGCCCACAGATACGCAGTATTTT.

The rearrangement joins TRBV9 to TRBJ2-2, with no clear D. Trimming shortened V by 0 bases and J by 0 bases, and 12 bases separated the two germline ends. In germline, CDR1 is SGDLS, CDR2 YYNGEE. The CDR3 extends over 17 amino acids. The CDR3, as DNA: TGTGCCAGCAGCGTAGCTACGAGTGCGACGAACACCGGGGAGCTGTTTTTT. Amino acids: CASSVATSATNTGELFF.

The chain couples TRBV7-9 to TRBJ2-2, with TRBD1 matching 8 bases. This CDR3 is built from 15 residues. Per the germline V gene, CDR1 is SEHNR and CDR2 is FQNEAQ (reference sequence). V lost 2 bases to trimming and J lost 8 bases; unmatched junction nucleotides: 7. The CDR3 here is CASSLFRTGSGELFF. The CDR3 DNA reads as TGTGCCAGCAGCTTATTTCGGACAGGGAGTGGGGAGCTGTTTTTT.

The CDR3 loop reads CASSPSVTNTEAFF. The CDR3, as DNA: TGTGCCAGCAGCCCTTCCGTCACTAACACTGAAGCTTTCTTT. The J gene is TRBJ1-1, the V gene TRBV9; D remains ambiguous. Germline CDR1 reads SGDLS; CDR2 reads YYNGEE. This CDR3 has 14 amino acids. Trimming pared 4 bases from V and 2 bases from J, leaving 12 bases between.

The chain uses TRBV7-8 and TRBJ1-1, with TRBD1 matching 7 bases. Germline trimming cut 6 bases from V and 1 base from J; bases unmatched to any gene: 2. Per the germline V gene, CDR1 is SGHVS and CDR2 is FQNEAQ. The CDR3 contains 13 residues. CDR3 amino acids: CASSRDRNTEAFF. DNA of the CDR3: TGTGCCAGCAGTCGGGACAGGAACACTGAAGCTTTCTTT.

This clone was counted once. The chain is built from TRBV5-6 and TRBJ1-2; D not resolved. Germline assignment: CDR1 SGHDT and CDR2 YYEEEE. V lost 0 bases, J lost 4 bases, and 7 bases lay in between. This CDR3 spans 13 amino acids. CDR3 DNA: TGTGCCAGCAGCTTGGTACCTATCTATGGCTACACCTTC. Translating it yields CASSLVPIYGYTF.

This chain joins TRBV5-1 and TRBJ1-2, with D unclear. The V end was cut by 4 bases, the J end by 4 bases, with 11 bases between. CDR1 and CDR2 (germline): SGHRS, YFSETQ. This CDR3 contains 13 residues. As DNA, the CDR3 is TGCGCCAGCAGCACGAACCAGCGCTATGGCTACACCTTC. Amino acid sequence: CASSTNQRYGYTF. The variable domain in full, completed from reference TRBV5-1 and TRBJ1-2, reads KAGVTQTPRYLIKTRGQQVTLSCSPISGHRSVSWYQQTPGQGLQFLFEYFSETQRNKGNFPGRFSGRQFSNSRSEMNVSTLELGDSALYLCASSTNQRYGYTFGSGTRLTVV.

The chain uses TRBV7-9 and TRBJ1-4; D possibly corresponds to TRBD1 (5 bases). V was clipped by 4 bases and J by 6 bases, with 9 bases between them. The CDR3 runs to 13 residues. Per the germline V gene, CDR1 is SEHNR and CDR2 is FQNEAQ (reference sequence). CDR3: CASSSRQHEKLFF. CDR3 sequence (DNA): TGTGCCAGCAGCTCCAGACAGCATGAAAAACTGTTTTTT.

This clone was recorded once. The rearrangement links TRBV29-1 to TRBJ1-1; tentatively, D is TRBD1 (5 bases). V was cut by 6 bases and J by 4 bases, with 15 bases left in between. The length of the CDR3 is 13 residues. Germline lookup yields CDR1 SQVTM and CDR2 ANQGSEA. This CDR3 is CSVGEGPRTEAFF. The CDR3 DNA sequence: TGCAGCGTCGGGGAGGGGCCGCGCACTGAAGCTTTCTTT.

The chain is built from TRBV5-4 and TRBJ2-1; D not resolved. There are 15 residues in the CDR3. V was cut by 1 base and J by 1 base, with 9 bases left in between. Germline CDR1 reads SGHNT; CDR2 reads YYREEE (reference sequence). CDR3 residues: CASSLYYGSYNEQFF. CDR3 nucleotides: TGTGCCAGCAGCTTGTACTATGGTTCCTACAATGAGCAGTTCTTC.

The J gene is TRBJ2-7, the V gene TRBV28; 11 bases line up with TRBD2. Germline CDR1 MDHEN, CDR2 SYDVKM. The CDR3 has 16 amino acids. V lost 6 bases to trimming and J lost 2 bases; unmatched junction nucleotides: 9. In DNA, the CDR3 is TGTGCCAGCAGCCTAATAGCGGGAGGGGGAACCTACGAGCAGTACTTC. Amino acid sequence: CASSLIAGGGTYEQYF.

This chain joins TRBV12-3 or TRBV12-4 and TRBJ2-3; D call uncertain. The CDR3 sequence is 11 residues long. Trimming removed 6 bases at V and 4 bases at J, with 5 bases between. CDR3 region: CASSGADTQYF. Here the CDR3 DNA reads TGTGCCAGCAGCGGAGCAGATACGCAGTATTTT.

V usage is TRBV2 and J usage is TRBJ1-5; tentative D call: TRBD1 (6 bases). Trimming removed 5 bases from V and 7 bases from J, with 12 bases in between. Germline CDR1 SNHLY, CDR2 FYNNEI. The CDR3 extends over 13 amino acids. The CDR3 spells CASSTRTEQPQHF. The DNA of the CDR3 is TGTGCCAGCAGTACGAGGACAGAACAGCCCCAGCATTTT.

The J gene is TRBJ1-1, the V gene TRBV19, with a weak D call TRBD1 (6 bases). Trimming cost V 7 bases and J 3 bases, with 21 bases left between them. CDR1 is LNHDA and CDR2 is SQIVND in the germline V gene (reference sequence). This CDR3 has 16 amino acids. The CDR3: CASNRNGRGLDTEAFF. The CDR3 DNA reads TGTGCCAGTAACCGAAATGGCAGGGGCCTCGACACTGAAGCTTTCTTT.

This clone was seen only a few times. Other DNA sequences within the sample encode an identical CDR3. The rearrangement links TRBV19 to TRBJ2-7, with a possible D match to TRBD2 (5 bases). The CDR3 spans 14 residues. Trimming took off 3 bases at V and 1 base at J, with 10 bases between the two ends. The germline gives CDR1 LNHDA, CDR2 SQIVND (reference sequence). The chain's CDR3 is CASSIGGLSYEQYF. CDR3 nucleotide sequence: TGTGCCAGTAGTATCGGCGGGCTGTCCTACGAGCAGTACTTC.

The genes are TRBV2 and TRBJ1-5; TRBD1 agrees at 8 bases. Germline V gene data show CDR1 as SNHLY and CDR2 as FYNNEI. This CDR3 has 15 amino acids. V shed 7 bases and J 2 bases; nucleotides not matched to a gene: 7. In DNA, the CDR3 is TGTGCCAGCATTGAGGACAGGGTGGGCAATCAGCCCCAGCATTTT. Protein: CASIEDRVGNQPQHF.

The V gene is TRBV24-1, the J gene TRBJ2-1; 8 positions match TRBD2. The CDR3 loop spans 17 amino acids. Germline CDR1 KGHDR, CDR2 SFDVKD. Unmatched junction bases numbered 7, after V lost 4 bases and J lost 0 bases. CDR3 nucleotides: TGTGCCACCAGTGACCGACTAGCGAGTAGCTCCTACAATGAGCAGTTCTTC. Protein: CATSDRLASSSYNEQFF.

The gene calls are TRBV14 and TRBJ2-6, with D tentatively TRBD2 (5 bases). The germline V gene has CDR1 SGHDN and CDR2 FVKESK. CDR3 length: 16 amino acids. V lost 4 bases and J lost 8, with 18 bases in between. The chain's CDR3 is CASSPFFGEDSNVLTF. In DNA form, the CDR3 reads TGTGCCAGCAGCCCCTTTTTCGGGGAAGATTCCAACGTCCTGACTTTC.

In DNA, the CDR3 is TGTGCCTGGAGTTCGGGCTCCTACGAGCAGTACTTC. Residues: CAWSSGSYEQYF. The V call is TRBV30, the J call TRBJ2-7; D not certain. Germline V gene data show CDR1 as GTSNPN and CDR2 as SVGIG (reference sequence). CDR3 length: 12 amino acids. V was trimmed by 2 bases and J by 0 bases, leaving 5 bases between them.